Below are 24 T cell receptor beta chains sequenced from a single sample in a study of blood T cell repertoires in COVID-19. The method was immunoSEQ multiplex PCR; TCRdb's version includes in-frame clones alone and lacks a portion of them. The sample consists of roughly 69,000 clones, 90% of them appearing once. The sample taken for sequencing was peripheral blood. All receptors derive from a man over 45 with acute or convalescent COVID-19.

V and J are TRBV4-2 and TRBJ1-1, with D maybe TRBD1 (5 bases). The germline V gene has CDR1 LGHNA and CDR2 YNFKEQ. The CDR3 spans 15 residues. V was trimmed by 0 bases and J by 4 bases, leaving 12 bases between them. In nucleotides, the CDR3 is TGTGCCAGCAGCCAAGAGGCAGGGAAGGGCACTGAAGCTTTCTTT. This translates into CASSQEAGKGTEAFF.

V gene TRBV7-9 combines with J gene TRBJ1-3; TRBD1 is a possible D gene (5 bases). The CDR3 extends over 18 amino acids. V lost 0 bases and J lost 0, with 15 bases in between. The V gene's germline CDR1 is SEHNR and CDR2 FQNEAQ (reference sequence). CDR3 coding DNA: TGTGCCAGCAGCTTAGCGTCGGGGCTCGGGGGCTCTGGAAACACCATATATTTT. It codes for CASSLASGLGGSGNTIYF.

The chain carries TRBV9 and TRBJ2-6; TRBD1 aligns across 9 bases. The CDR3 length is 21 residues. Germline values: CDR1 SGDLS, CDR2 YYNGEE. V lost 0 bases, J lost 0 bases, and 13 bases stayed unmatched. CDR3 sequence reads: CASSVVGGGQGVSSGANVLTF. The CDR3 DNA reads TGTGCCAGCAGCGTAGTCGGAGGGGGACAGGGCGTGAGCTCTGGGGCCAACGTCCTGACTTTC.

The chain couples TRBV5-6 to TRBJ1-2; no reliable D call. The V gene lost 1 base and the J gene lost 8 bases, with 18 bases spanning the gap. Germline CDR1 and CDR2: SGHDT and YYEEEE. This CDR3 has 15 residues. The CDR3 here is CASSLRKGAIGGYTF. CDR3 sequence (DNA): TGTGCCAGCAGCTTGCGGAAAGGAGCGATTGGAGGCTACACCTTC.

The chain has TRBV2 and TRBJ2-7, with a weak D call TRBD1 (5 bases). Between the trimmed V and J ends, which lost 3 bases and 7 bases, there was a span of 13 bases. The CDR3 is made up of 13 amino acids. CDR1 is SNHLY, CDR2 FYNNEI, per germline. This CDR3 reads CASSEGRADEQYF. In DNA, the CDR3 is TGTGCCAGCAGTGAGGGCAGGGCGGATGAGCAGTACTTC. The full variable domain, with the rest looked up from reference TRBV2 and TRBJ2-7, is EPEVTQTPSHQVTQMGQEVILRCVPISNHLYFYWYRQILGQKVEFLVSFYNNEISEKSEIFDDQFSVERPDGSNFTLKIRSTKLEDSAMYFCASSEGRADEQYFGPGTRLTVT.

This clone was seen only once. This chain connects TRBV2 to TRBJ1-2; 8 positions agree with TRBD1. Per the germline V gene, CDR1 is SNHLY and CDR2 is FYNNEI. The CDR3 extends over 12 amino acids. The trim removed 11 bases at V and 5 bases at J, leaving 7 bases unmatched. The CDR3 DNA reads as TGTGCCGGCGGACAGGGAGGATATGGCTACACCTTC. The encoded protein is CAGGQGGYGYTF.

The rearrangement uses TRBV3-1 (or the pseudogene TRBV3-2) and TRBJ2-4; D gene uncertain. There are 16 residues in the CDR3. Trimming removed 1 base at V and 2 bases at J, with 12 bases between. Per germline, CDR1 LGHDT and CDR2 YNNKEL (reference sequence). The CDR3 DNA reads as TGTGCCAGCAGCCAAGTAGTGACACCTACCAAAAACATTCAGTACTTC. As protein: CASSQVVTPTKNIQYF.

V gene TRBV25-1 combines with J gene TRBJ2-7; 9 bases fit TRBD1. CDR1 MGHDK and CDR2 SYGVNS come from the germline V gene. This CDR3 region has 15 residues. With 1 base clipped from V and 5 bases from J, the junction kept 6 bases outside the gene matches. CDR3 bases: TGTGCCAGCAGTGAATGGGGACAGGGCATCGACGAGCAGTACTTC. This codes for CASSEWGQGIDEQYF.

V gene TRBV11-3 combines with J gene TRBJ1-1, with 7 bases fitting TRBD1. Trimming at V came to 5 bases and at J to 2 bases, leaving 8 bases not matched to a gene. Germline loops: CDR1 SGHNT, CDR2 YENEEA. The CDR3 length is 15 residues. The CDR3 DNA is TGTGCCAGCAGCCCCCGACAGGGAATAAACACTGAAGCTTTCTTT. Amino acid sequence: CASSPRQGINTEAFF. Full variable domain (outside the CDR3, taken from reference TRBV11-3 and TRBJ1-1): EAGVVQSPRYKIIEKKQPVAFWCNPISGHNTLYWYLQNLGQGPELLIRYENEEAVDDSQLPKDRFSAERLKGVDSTLKIQPAELGDSAVYLCASSPRQGINTEAFFGQGTRLTVV.

The gene calls are TRBV6-1 and TRBJ2-1; 9 bases map to TRBD1. Germline V gives CDR1 MNHNS, CDR2 SASEGT. The V segment lost 2 bases and the J segment 6 bases; nucleotides outside the gene matches: 17. This CDR3 is 19 amino acids long. The CDR3 loop is CASSETLMTGTGIINEQFF. DNA for the CDR3: TGTGCCAGCAGTGAAACCCTCATGACCGGGACAGGGATAATCAATGAGCAGTTCTTC.

The CDR3 sequence: CASSPKTGGGDTQYF. As DNA, the CDR3 is TGTGCCAGCTCACCAAAGACAGGGGGCGGGGATACGCAGTATTTT. This chain links TRBV18 with TRBJ2-3, with 10 bases aligning to TRBD1. V was pared by 2 bases and J by 6 bases, with 5 bases of the junction left unmatched. Germline CDR1 reads KGHSH; CDR2 reads LQKENI. CDR3 length: 15 residues.

The gene calls are TRBV13 and TRBJ2-2; 8 positions agree with TRBD1. With V trimmed by 5 bases and J by 2 bases, 4 bases remained unmatched. The length of the CDR3 is 15 residues. Looked up from germline, CDR1 is PRHDT and CDR2 is FYEKMQ (reference sequence). The CDR3 DNA is TGTGCCAGCAGCAGGACAGGGAAAAACACCGGGGAGCTGTTTTTT. As protein: CASSRTGKNTGELFF.

This clone was picked up one time. The chain uses TRBV10-3 and TRBJ1-1; D uncertain. CDR1 is ENHRY, CDR2 SYGVKD, per germline. The V end lost 11 bases, the J end lost 1 base, and 14 bases lay between the germline ends. The CDR3 consists of 13 residues. CDR3 loop: CAASHGTNTEAFF. The CDR3 region has the DNA TGTGCCGCCTCTCACGGTACGAACACTGAAGCTTTCTTT.

The V call is TRBV6-2 or TRBV6-3, the J call TRBJ2-7, with 8 bases matching TRBD1. This CDR3 has 16 amino acids. V was pared by 3 bases and J by 9 bases, with 16 bases of the junction left unmatched. Germline CDR1 MNHEY, CDR2 SVGEGT. This CDR3 is CASSYNPGGFKNVQYF. CDR3 DNA sequence: TGTGCCAGCAGTTATAATCCAGGGGGCTTTAAAAATGTGCAGTACTTC.

The genes are TRBV19 and TRBJ1-2; 9 nucleotides agree with TRBD1. The CDR3 is 15 amino acids. Germline assignment: CDR1 LNHDA and CDR2 SQIVND (reference sequence). Trimming at V came to 7 bases and at J to 2 bases, leaving 8 bases not matched to a gene. CDR3 sequence: CASTRGTGKNYGYTF. The DNA for the CDR3 is TGTGCCAGTACCCGAGGGACAGGGAAGAACTATGGCTACACCTTC.

This chain joins TRBV19 and TRBJ1-1; the match to TRBD1 covers 7 bases. V was pared by 7 bases and J by 1 base, with 9 bases of the junction left unmatched. This CDR3 spans 15 amino acids. Germline loops: CDR1 LNHDA, CDR2 SQIVND (reference sequence). In DNA, the CDR3 is TGTGCCAGTACGACGGGACAGCTAGCGAACACTGAAGCTTTCTTT. Translating it yields CASTTGQLANTEAFF.

This rearrangement joins TRBV21-1 to TRBJ1-6; no check of the table's D call, TRBD1, against the DNA was made. TRBV21-1 has pseudogene status. The CDR3 is 14 residues long. The CDR3 reads CASSKVGKNSPLHF. The CDR3, as DNA: TGTGCCAGCAGCAAAGTGGGCAAGAATTCACCCCTCCACTTT.

V is TRBV5-1 and J is TRBJ2-2; tentative D call: TRBD2 (5 bases). This CDR3 has 14 residues. The V gene's germline CDR1 is SGHRS and CDR2 YFSETQ. V was clipped by 4 bases and J by 3 bases, with 10 bases between them. CDR3 DNA: TGCGCCAGCAGCCCTCTAGCCGACACCGGGGAGCTGTTTTTT. Translated, it gives CASSPLADTGELFF.

The chain links TRBV27 to TRBJ1-2, with D perhaps TRBD1 (5 bases). Germline V CDR1 and CDR2: MNHEY, SMNVEV (reference sequence). Trimming left V 5 bases short and J 0 bases short, with 7 bases between. The CDR3 contains 13 residues. CDR3 loop: CASSATANYGYTF. CDR3 coding DNA: TGTGCCAGCAGTGCGACAGCTAACTATGGCTACACCTTC.

In DNA, the CDR3 is TGTGCCAGCACGCTAGCGCTATCCTACAATGAGCAGTTCTTC. Residues: CASTLALSYNEQFF. V is TRBV9 and J is TRBJ2-1, with D possibly matching TRBD2 (6 bases). Trimming took 6 bases from V and 1 from J, leaving 11 bases between them. The germline V gene has CDR1 SGDLS and CDR2 YYNGEE. The CDR3 contains 14 residues.

V gene TRBV19 combines with J gene TRBJ1-5; D perhaps matches TRBD1 (6 bases). Germline CDR1 reads LNHDA; CDR2 reads SQIVND (reference sequence). Trimming took off 5 bases at V and 4 bases at J, with 21 bases between the two ends. The CDR3 has 17 residues. CDR3: CASSPMGAQGRNQPQHF. The CDR3 DNA sequence: TGTGCCAGTAGTCCCATGGGCGCACAGGGCCGGAATCAGCCCCAGCATTTT.

The chain recombines TRBV14 with TRBJ2-3; 10 bases agree with TRBD2. The germline CDR1 and CDR2 sequences are SGHDN and FVKESK. The CDR3 has 20 residues. V trimming: 0 bases; J trimming: 5 bases; junction bases outside the gene matches: 17. CDR3 residues: CASSQDFGRLLAGVRDTQYF. The CDR3 nucleotides are TGTGCCAGCAGCCAAGATTTCGGCCGTTTGCTAGCGGGAGTGAGAGATACGCAGTATTTT.

The chain recombines TRBV24-1 with TRBJ1-4; 7 nucleotides agree with TRBD1. The germline gives CDR1 KGHDR, CDR2 SFDVKD. The CDR3 is 15 residues long. V lost 6 bases and J lost 5; bases outside the gene matches: 8. DNA of the CDR3: TGTGCCACCAGTCCCCGGAAGGGGGCCAATGAAAAACTGTTTTTT. Encoded protein: CATSPRKGANEKLFF.

In nucleotides, the CDR3 is TGCAGCGTGGAACAGGGGGCGAGCGGTGGACCCCAGCATTTT. Translating gives CSVEQGASGGPQHF. This chain links TRBV29-1 with TRBJ1-5; 9 bases agree with TRBD1. Losses at the gene ends were 6 bases for V and 10 bases for J; bases not matched to a gene: 13. The germline CDR1 and CDR2 sequences are SQVTM and ANQGSEA. This CDR3 has 14 residues.